This TCR beta chain was obtained from a study of blood T cell repertoires in COVID-19. Germline lookup yields CDR1 SNHLY and CDR2 FYNNEI. CDR3 length equals 15 residues. V was clipped by 5 bases and J by 5 bases, with 15 bases between them. The participants were between roughly 18 and 90 years old and came from about two dozen US areas. In assigning cohorts, the study relied on participant-reported clinical history. In the original processing: It was from reference gene primer amplification that nucleated cell counts were estimated. Assay used: immunoSEQ multiplex PCR; TCRdb lists only in-frame clones, some missing. V and J calls and clone size are as listed in that table; D and trimming were resolved from the DNA. The sample yields about 220,000 clones, around 83% seen once. This clone was seen a handful of times.

The sample taken for sequencing was PBMCs or T cells enriched from blood (not recorded which). The receptor's source is a woman aged 40 to 49 who had recovered from COVID-19. This chain joins TRBV2 and TRBJ2-2; possible D gene TRBD2, 6 bases. CDR3 loop: CASSKAGRRTGELFF. In nucleotides, the CDR3 is TGTGCCAGCAGTAAGGCAGGGAGGCGGACCGGGGAGCTGTTTTTT. Using reference TRBV2 and TRBJ2-2 for the parts outside the CDR3, the full variable domain is EPEVTQTPSHQVTQMGQEVILRCVPISNHLYFYWYRQILGQKVEFLVSFYNNEISEKSEIFDDQFSVERPDGSNFTLKIRSTKLEDSAMYFCASSKAGRRTGELFFGEGSRLTVL.